This T cell receptor beta chain was identified during a study of T cell responses to AZD1222 COVID-19 vaccine. Study results and caveats: The number of AZD1222 recipients seropositive at baseline was only six. Repertoires were collected only later (after the peak T cell response had occurred). Spike-specific TCR breadth and depth grew following two AZD1222 doses.

The study pooled second doses at about 4 or about 12 weeks. In the case of this clone: The target antigen is unknown.

Germline values: CDR1 SGDLS, CDR2 YYNGEE. V shed 2 bases, J shed 11 bases, and the junction held 4 bases outside the gene matches. This CDR3 has 12 amino acids. Only in-frame clones appear in the TCRdb table, and some are missing; sequencing was by immunoSEQ multiplex PCR. Of approximately 150,000 clones detected, 90% appear once; the ten largest clones hold 1.5% to 2%. This clonotype originated in an adult who received the AZD1222 COVID-19 vaccine. Material: peripheral blood, obtained 28 days after the second AZD1222 dose. The gene calls are TRBV9 and TRBJ1-1; 9 bases map to TRBD1. CDR3 sequence: CASSVTGGRAFF. The CDR3 DNA follows: TGTGCCAGCAGCGTTACAGGGGGCCGGGCTTTCTTT.